Listed below are T cell receptor beta chains from one sample, sequenced in a study of resident and recirculating memory T cells in vitiligo. The table came from immunoSEQ multiplex PCR; TCRdb's copy has only in-frame clones and leaves some out. Among tens of thousands of clones listed, approximately 90% were seen once. The sample was blood. The receptor source for this set is a male donor with vitiligo. The CDR3 runs from the conserved cysteine through the conserved F or W. The D gene is left open where the match is weak. Only some rows state a clone size, as once, few, many or a class for expanded clones.

TRBV9,17,TRBD1,TRBJ2-7,.,TGTGCCAGCAGCCCTTCGGGGACAGGGGGCCCTTCCTACGAGCAGTACTTC,CASSPSGTGGPSYEQYF
TRBV20-1,11,.,TRBJ1-2,.,TGCAGTGCTAGATCGGCGGGATTTGAGCCTTTC,CSARSAGFEPF
TRBV19,12,TRBD1,TRBJ2-5,.,TGTGCCCCAAAACAGGGGCGGGAGACCCAGTACTTC,CAPKQGRETQYF
TRBV6-1,13,TRBD1,TRBJ1-5,.,TGTGCCAGCCGGAACAGGGGCGGCCAGCCCCAGCATTTT,CASRNRGGQPQHF
TRBV21-1,16,.,TRBJ2-3,.,TGTGCCAGCAGCAAAATCATCGGGGGGGACACAGATACGCAGTATTTT,CASSKIIGGDTDTQYF
TRBV7-2,13,.,TRBJ2-5,.,TGTGCCAGCAGCTTAGGAGGGGGAGAGACCCAGTACTTC,CASSLGGGETQYF
TRBV5-1,15,.,TRBJ1-4,.,TGCGCCAGCAGGGGCGAGTTCACGGAAAATGAAAAACTGTTTTTT,CASRGEFTENEKLFF
TRBV28,15,.,TRBJ1-4,.,TGTGCCAGCAGTTCCCCGGGGTCGGCGAATGAAAAACTGTTTTTT,CASSSPGSANEKLFF
TRBV6-5,15,.,TRBJ1-1,.,TGTGCCAGCAGTTACTCGGGCTCCAGGGTGACTGAAGCTTTCTTT,CASSYSGSRVTEAFF
TRBV2,15,TRBD2,TRBJ2-7,.,TGTGCCAGCAGCCCCAGGACTAGCGGATTCTACGAGCAGTACTTC,CASSPRTSGFYEQYF
TRBV19,15,TRBD1,TRBJ2-2,.,TGTGCCAGTAGTCCGGGACAGGGGTACATCGGGGAGCTGTTTTTT,CASSPGQGYIGELFF
TRBV6-6,14,.,TRBJ1-5,.,TGTGCCAGCAGTAGAGAAGGGGGCAATCAGCCCCAGCATTTT,CASSREGGNQPQHF
TRBV9,14,.,TRBJ2-3,once,TGTGCCAGCAGCGTACTCGCGTCTACAGATACGCAGTATTTT,CASSVLASTDTQYF
TRBV7-2,15,TRBD1,TRBJ2-3,.,TGTGCCAGCAGCTTAAGGGACAGGGGTACAGATACGCAGTATTTT,CASSLRDRGTDTQYF
TRBV19,14,.,TRBJ1-6,.,TGTGCCAGTAGAGAAGGGGCTAAAAATTCACCCCTCCACTTT,CASREGAKNSPLHF
TRBV29-1,13,.,TRBJ2-2,.,TGCAGCGTCCTGCCAGGGTCGGCCGGGGAGCTGTTTTTT,CSVLPGSAGELFF
TRBV6-1,17,TRBD2,TRBJ2-3,.,TGTGCCAGCAGTGATGGGGCTAGCGGGGGGCTTACAGATACGCAGTATTTT,CASSDGASGGLTDTQYF
TRBV5-4,15,.,TRBJ2-5,.,TGTGCCAGCAGCTCGAACGTACAGGGTGTGGAGACCCAGTACTTC,CASSSNVQGVETQYF
TRBV5-1,15,TRBD2,TRBJ2-5,once,TGCGCCAGCAGCTTTAACGGGGGGGCCCAAGAGACCCAGTACTTC,CASSFNGGAQETQYF
TRBV11-2,13,.,TRBJ2-7,.,TGTGCCAGCAGTTCAGAAGCCTCCTACGAGCGGTACTTC,CASSSEASYERYF
TRBV7-9,14,TRBD2,TRBJ2-7,.,TGTGCCAGCAGCTTTAGCGGGGGGGCCTACGAGCAGTACTTC,CASSFSGGAYEQYF
TRBV21-1,15,.,TRBJ2-4,once,TGTGCCAGCAGCAAAGAGGGGGTTTGCAAAAACATTCAGTACTTC,CASSKEGVCKNIQYF
TRBV7-2,17,TRBD2,TRBJ2-3,.,TGTGCCAGCAGCTTAGGCGGACTAGCGGGGGCACGGGATACGCAGTATTTT,CASSLGGLAGARDTQYF
TRBV6-1,15,.,TRBJ1-5,.,TGTGCCAGCAGTGAAGGAGGGTATAGCAATCAGCCCCAGCATTTT,CASSEGGYSNQPQHF
TRBV7-9,13,.,TRBJ1-3,.,TGTGCCAGCAGCTTTCTCTCTGGAAACACCATATATTTT,CASSFLSGNTIYF
TRBV9,15,TRBD1,TRBJ2-1,.,TGTGCCAGCACCAAGCGGGACAGGGGTCACAATGAGCAGTTCTTC,CASTKRDRGHNEQFF
TRBV9,13,.,TRBJ1-1,.,TGTGCCAGCAGCGAGTCACAGATCGCTGAAGCTTTCTTT,CASSESQIAEAFF
TRBV6-5,14,.,TRBJ1-1,once,TGTGCCAGCAGTCTGCTAGCAGAAAACACTGAAGCTTTCTTT,CASSLLAENTEAFF
TRBV5-4,17,TRBD1,TRBJ1-4,.,TGTGCCAGCAGCTTCACAGGGGGCTACGAACTTAATGAAAAACTGTTTTTT,CASSFTGGYELNEKLFF
TRBV5-4,15,TRBD1,TRBJ2-7,.,TGTGCCAGCAGCTTAATTGTGACAGGGGGCGACGAGCAGTACTTC,CASSLIVTGGDEQYF
TRBV2,14,TRBD1,TRBJ1-2,.,TGTGCCAGCAGTTGGACAGGCCTCAACTATGGCTACACCTTC,CASSWTGLNYGYTF
TRBV28,12,.,TRBJ1-2,.,TGTGCCAGCAGTTTCAGTAGGACACCGCTCACCTTC,CASSFSRTPLTF
TRBV7-8,16,.,TRBJ1-5,.,TGTGCCAGCAGCTTAGAAATCGGGACACGGAATCAGCCCCAGCATTTT,CASSLEIGTRNQPQHF
TRBV5-1,16,.,TRBJ1-1,.,TGCGCCAGCAGTCGGATCCTCGGGACACTGAACACTGAAGCTTTCTTT,CASSRILGTLNTEAFF
TRBV12-5,20,TRBD2,TRBJ2-2,.,TGTGCTAGTGGTACGCCATTCCGGGTGACTAGCGGCGCGAACACCGGGGAGCTGTTTTTT,CASGTPFRVTSGANTGELFF
TRBV6-1,15,.,TRBJ2-5,.,TGTGCCAGCAAACTCACCAGGGGTTTAGGGGAGACCCAGTACTTC,CASKLTRGLGETQYF
TRBV14,13,.,TRBJ1-1,.,TGTGCCAGCAGCCAATTTCAGAACACTGAAGCTTTCTTT,CASSQFQNTEAFF
TRBV4-3,14,.,TRBJ2-2,.,TGCGCCAGCAGCCAAGGTCTGCGGACCGGGGAGCTGTTTTTT,CASSQGLRTGELFF
TRBV2,15,TRBD1,TRBJ1-3,few,TGTGCCAGCAACCCGACAGGGGAAACGGGAAACACCATATATTTT,CASNPTGETGNTIYF
TRBV6-1,13,.,TRBJ1-4,.,TGTGCCAGCAGTGACTGGAGGGAGGAAAAACTGTTTTTT,CASSDWREEKLFF
TRBV2,17,.,TRBJ2-5,.,TGTGCCAGCAGTCGTTCAGGGGCCTGGGGCGGGGGAGAGACCCAGTACTTC,CASSRSGAWGGGETQYF
TRBV9,13,.,TRBJ1-3,.,TGTGCCAGCAGCTCTAACCGGGGAAACACCATATATTTT,CASSSNRGNTIYF
TRBV4-3,16,TRBD1,TRBJ2-2,.,TGCGCCAGCAGCCAAGTGAAGACAGGGGCCACCGGGGAGCTGTTTTTT,CASSQVKTGATGELFF
TRBV9,15,.,TRBJ2-3,.,TGTGCCAGCAGGCGTAGCGGTACTAGCACAGATACGCAGTATTTT,CASRRSGTSTDTQYF
TRBV7-9,13,.,TRBJ1-1,.,TGTGCCAGCAGCCCGGACCCGGGAACTGAAGCTTTCTTT,CASSPDPGTEAFF